Listed below are T cell receptor beta chains from one sample, sequenced in a study of blood T cell repertoires in COVID-19. The table came from immunoSEQ multiplex PCR; TCRdb's copy has only in-frame clones and leaves some out. The sample holds 150,000 to 200,000 clones, 70% to 80% seen once. The sample comprised PBMCs or T cells enriched from blood (not recorded which). These receptors were collected from a woman in her 70s in a cohort exposed to, infected with or recovered from COVID-19 (not recorded which). CDR3s include the opening cysteine and the closing phenylalanine or tryptophan. Fields, in order: D gene, J gene, V gene, clone size, CDR3 protein, CDR3 DNA. A D gene is named only where the DNA matches it firmly. A clone size is listed for some rows: how often the clone was seen (once, few, many), or a class if it is expanded.

>TRBD1|TRBJ1-6|TRBV6-5|.
CASSPGQGTPLHF
TGTGCCAGCAGTCCGGGACAGGGAACACCCCTCCACTTT
>.|TRBJ2-7|TRBV11-2|.
CASSLDRGYEQYF
TGTGCCAGCAGCTTAGATCGGGGCTACGAGCAGTACTTC
>.|TRBJ1-4|TRBV7-9|.
CASSSGHLNEKLFF
TGTGCCAGCAGCTCGGGACATTTAAATGAAAAACTGTTTTTT
>.|TRBJ1-5|TRBV27|few
CASRRPNQPQHF
TGTGCCAGCAGGCGCCCCAATCAGCCCCAGCATTTT
>.|TRBJ2-6|TRBV7-2|.
CASSLKGSGANVLTF
TGTGCCAGCAGCTTAAAGGGGTCTGGGGCCAACGTCCTGACTTTC
>.|TRBJ2-2|TRBV15|.
CATSRDYTGELFF
TGTGCCACCAGCAGAGACTATACCGGGGAGCTGTTTTTT
>.|TRBJ2-1|TRBV18|.
CASSPPPGGSPYNEQFF
TGTGCCAGCTCACCACCTCCTGGCGGATCCCCCTACAATGAGCAGTTCTTC
>.|TRBJ1-6|TRBV5-1|once
CASSFWGGNSPLHF
TGCGCCAGCAGCTTTTGGGGAGGTAATTCACCCCTCCACTTT
>.|TRBJ1-1|TRBV14|.
CASSRSLGRMNTEAFF
TGTGCCAGCAGCCGGTCCTTGGGCAGGATGAACACTGAAGCTTTCTTT
>TRBD2|TRBJ2-7|TRBV12-3/TRBV12-4|few
CASSRTGGLEQYF
TGTGCCAGCAGCCGAACGGGAGGACTCGAGCAGTACTTC
>.|TRBJ1-4|TRBV18|.
CASSPKGNEKLFF
TGTGCCAGCTCACCTAAGGGGAATGAAAAACTGTTTTTT
>.|TRBJ1-1|TRBV7-2|.
CASSFHMGSDNTEAFF
TGTGCCAGCAGCTTCCATATGGGCTCGGATAACACTGAAGCTTTCTTT
>TRBD2|TRBJ2-5|TRBV5-4|.
CASSLVAGSQETQYF
TGTGCCAGCAGCTTGGTAGCGGGATCACAAGAGACCCAGTACTTC
>TRBD1|TRBJ2-3|TRBV27|.
CASSLGTGATDTQYF
TGTGCCAGCAGTTTGGGGACAGGGGCAACAGATACGCAGTATTTT
>.|TRBJ2-6|TRBV19|few
CASSGQGPGANVLTF
TGTGCCAGTAGTGGTCAGGGGCCTGGGGCCAACGTCCTGACTTTC